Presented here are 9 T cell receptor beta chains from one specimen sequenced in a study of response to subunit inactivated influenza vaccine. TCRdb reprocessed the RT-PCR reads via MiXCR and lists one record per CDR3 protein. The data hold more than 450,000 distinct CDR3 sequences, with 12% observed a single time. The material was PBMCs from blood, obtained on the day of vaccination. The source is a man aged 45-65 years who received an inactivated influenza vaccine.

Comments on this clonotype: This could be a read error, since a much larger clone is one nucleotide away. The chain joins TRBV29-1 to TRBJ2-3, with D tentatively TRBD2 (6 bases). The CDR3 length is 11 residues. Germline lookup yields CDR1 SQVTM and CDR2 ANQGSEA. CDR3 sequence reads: CSGGGLDTQDF. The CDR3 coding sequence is TGCAGCGGGGGAGGTCTGGATACGCAGGATTTT.

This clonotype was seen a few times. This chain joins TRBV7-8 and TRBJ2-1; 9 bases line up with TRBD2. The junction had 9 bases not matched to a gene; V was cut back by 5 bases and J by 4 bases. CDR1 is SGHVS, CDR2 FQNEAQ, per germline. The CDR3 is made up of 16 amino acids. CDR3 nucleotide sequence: TGTGCCAGCAGCCCCTGGACTAGCGCGCGATACAATGAGCAGTTCTTC. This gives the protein CASSPWTSARYNEQFF.

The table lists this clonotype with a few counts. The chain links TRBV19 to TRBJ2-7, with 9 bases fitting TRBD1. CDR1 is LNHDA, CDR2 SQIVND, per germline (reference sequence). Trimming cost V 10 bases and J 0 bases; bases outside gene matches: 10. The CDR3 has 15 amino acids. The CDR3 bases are TGTGCCACTCGATCCGGGACAGGGAGCTCCTACGAGCAGTACTTC. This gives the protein CATRSGTGSSYEQYF.

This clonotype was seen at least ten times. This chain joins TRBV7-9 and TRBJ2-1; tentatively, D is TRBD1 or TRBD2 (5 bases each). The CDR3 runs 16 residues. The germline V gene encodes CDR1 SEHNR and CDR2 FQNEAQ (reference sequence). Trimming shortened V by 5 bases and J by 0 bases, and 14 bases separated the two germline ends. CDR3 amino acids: CASSPVWGSSYNEQFF. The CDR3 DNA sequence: TGTGCCAGCAGCCCGGTGTGGGGGAGCTCCTACAATGAGCAGTTCTTC.

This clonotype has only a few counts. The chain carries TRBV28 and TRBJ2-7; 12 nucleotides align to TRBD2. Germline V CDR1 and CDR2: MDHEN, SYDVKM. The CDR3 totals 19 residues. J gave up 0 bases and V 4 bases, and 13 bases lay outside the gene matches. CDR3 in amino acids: CASSSRLAGDLFYSYEQYF. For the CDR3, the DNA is TGTGCCAGCAGTTCCAGACTAGCGGGAGATCTTTTCTACTCCTACGAGCAGTACTTC.

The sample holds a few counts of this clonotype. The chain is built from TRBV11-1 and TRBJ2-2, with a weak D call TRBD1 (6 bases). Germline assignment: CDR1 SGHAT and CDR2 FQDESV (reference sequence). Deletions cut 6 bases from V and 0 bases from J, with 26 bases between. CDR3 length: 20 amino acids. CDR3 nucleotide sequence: TGTGCCAGCAGGAGGGGAATACATACAAGGACAGCCTCGAACACCGGGGAGCTGTTTTTT. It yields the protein CASRRGIHTRTASNTGELFF.

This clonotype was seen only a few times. DNA for the CDR3: TGTGCCAGCAGAACCCTGAGTGGGGGAAACACCATATATTTT. It specifies CASRTLSGGNTIYF. This chain joins TRBV27 and TRBJ1-3, with unresolved D. Per germline, CDR1 MNHEY and CDR2 SMNVEV (reference sequence). V was clipped by 6 bases and J by 4 bases, with 13 bases between them. The CDR3 contains 14 residues.

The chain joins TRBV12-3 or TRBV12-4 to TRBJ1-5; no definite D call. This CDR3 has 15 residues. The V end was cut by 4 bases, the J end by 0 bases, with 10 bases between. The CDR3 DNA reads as TGTGCCAGCAGTTCCTTTGGTATTAGCAATCAGCCCCAGCATTTT. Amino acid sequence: CASSSFGISNQPQHF.

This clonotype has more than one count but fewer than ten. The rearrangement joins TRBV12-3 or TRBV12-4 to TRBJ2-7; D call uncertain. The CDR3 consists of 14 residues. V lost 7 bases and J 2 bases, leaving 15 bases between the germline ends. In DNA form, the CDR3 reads TGTGCCAGCACCCACGGTATGGCAACCTACGAGCAGTACTTC. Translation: CASTHGMATYEQYF.